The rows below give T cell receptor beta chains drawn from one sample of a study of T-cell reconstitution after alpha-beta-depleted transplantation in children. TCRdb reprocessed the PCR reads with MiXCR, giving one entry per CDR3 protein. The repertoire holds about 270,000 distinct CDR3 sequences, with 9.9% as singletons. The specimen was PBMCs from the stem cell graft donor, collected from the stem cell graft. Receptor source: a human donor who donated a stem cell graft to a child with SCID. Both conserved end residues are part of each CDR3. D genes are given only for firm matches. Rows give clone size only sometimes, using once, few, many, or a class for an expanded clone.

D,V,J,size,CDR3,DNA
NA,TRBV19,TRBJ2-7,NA,CASRSDRDYEQYF,TGTGCCAGTAGATCAGACCGAGACTACGAGCAGTACTTC
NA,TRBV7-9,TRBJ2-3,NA,CASSLDGRRADTQYF,TGTGCCAGCAGCTTAGATGGCAGGAGGGCAGATACGCAGTATTTT
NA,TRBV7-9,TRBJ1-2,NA,CASSLAGPSGGYTF,TGTGCCAGCAGCTTAGCGGGTCCGAGCGGTGGCTACACCTTC
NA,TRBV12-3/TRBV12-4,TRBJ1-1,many,CASSLDLNTEAFF,TGTGCCAGCAGCTTAGATCTGAACACTGAAGCTTTCTTT
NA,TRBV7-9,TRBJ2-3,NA,CASSLGGRVTQYF,TGTGCCAGCAGCTTAGGTGGCAGGGTTACGCAGTATTTT
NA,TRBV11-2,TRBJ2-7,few,CASSLDEQYF,TGTGCCAGCAGCTTAGACGAGCAGTACTTC
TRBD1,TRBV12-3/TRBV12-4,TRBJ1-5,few,CASRSTGGINQPQHF,TGTGCCAGCAGATCGACAGGGGGCATCAATCAGCCCCAGCATTTT
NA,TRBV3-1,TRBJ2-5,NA,CASTLGQSGGETQYF,TGTGCCAGCACCTTGGGACAGTCCGGGGGGGAGACCCAGTACTTC
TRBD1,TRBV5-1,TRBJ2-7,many,CASSLPGGIYEQYF,TGCGCCAGCAGCTTGCCAGGGGGTATTTACGAGCAGTACTTC
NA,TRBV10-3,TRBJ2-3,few,CAISPQGGASTDTQYF,TGTGCCATCAGTCCCCAAGGGGGGGCCAGCACAGATACGCAGTATTTT
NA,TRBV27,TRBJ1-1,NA,CASSLTQGIAQAFF,TGTGCCAGCAGTTTAACGCAGGGTATTGCTCAAGCTTTCTTT
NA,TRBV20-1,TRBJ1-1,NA,CSARGGTTNTEAFF,TGCAGTGCTAGGGGGGGGACAACGAACACTGAAGCTTTCTTT
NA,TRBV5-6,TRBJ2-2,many,CASSLVGASVTGELFF,TGTGCCAGCAGCTTGGTGGGGGCGTCGGTCACCGGGGAGCTGTTTTTT
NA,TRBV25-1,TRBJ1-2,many,CASSEYPQVGGYTF,TGTGCCAGCAGTGAATATCCACAGGTCGGGGGCTACACCTTC
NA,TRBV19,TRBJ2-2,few,CASRQGPRRGELFF,TGTGCCAGTAGACAGGGACCCCGACGGGGGGAGCTGTTTTTT
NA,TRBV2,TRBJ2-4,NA,CASSGRVNIQYF,TGTGCCAGCAGTGGAAGGGTAAACATTCAGTACTTC
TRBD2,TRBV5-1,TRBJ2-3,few,CASSPRTSGVTDTQYF,TGCGCCAGCAGCCCCAGGACTAGCGGGGTAACAGATACGCAGTATTTT
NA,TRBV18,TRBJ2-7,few,CASSGTSSYEQYF,TGTGCCAGCTCAGGGACATCCTCCTACGAGCAGTACTTC
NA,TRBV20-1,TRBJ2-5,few,CSASPPQGGQETQYF,TGCAGTGCTAGCCCTCCGCAGGGTGGCCAAGAGACCCAGTACTTC
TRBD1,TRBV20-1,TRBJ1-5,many,CSARGGTGPFGPQHF,TGCAGTGCTAGGGGAGGGACAGGCCCCTTCGGACCCCAGCATTTT
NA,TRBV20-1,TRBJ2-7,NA,CSARARTYEQYF,TGCAGTGCTAGAGCCCGTACCTACGAGCAGTACTTC
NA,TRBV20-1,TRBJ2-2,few,CSARRSGAHTGELFF,TGCAGTGCTAGAAGATCTGGGGCCCACACCGGGGAGCTGTTTTTT
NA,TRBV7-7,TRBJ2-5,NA,CASSLMRGEETQYF,TGTGCCAGCAGCTTAATGCGGGGAGAAGAGACCCAGTACTTC
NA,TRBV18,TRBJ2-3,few,CASSPRWGGSVTDTQYF,TGTGCCAGCTCACCGCGTTGGGGCGGGTCGGTCACAGATACGCAGTATTTT
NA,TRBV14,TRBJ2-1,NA,CASSQEFPDYNEQFF,TGTGCCAGCAGCCAAGAATTCCCAGACTACAATGAGCAGTTCTTC
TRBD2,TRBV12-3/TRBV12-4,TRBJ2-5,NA,CASSLGLAGLYQETQYF,TGTGCCAGCAGTCTCGGACTAGCGGGGTTGTACCAAGAGACCCAGTACTTC
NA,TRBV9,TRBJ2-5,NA,CASSVEGGRAPQETQYF,TGTGCCAGCAGCGTAGAGGGCGGCCGAGCCCCTCAGGAGACCCAGTACTTC
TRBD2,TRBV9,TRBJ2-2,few,CASSEKLAGGLMPGELFF,TGTGCCAGCAGCGAGAAACTAGCGGGGGGGCTAATGCCCGGGGAGCTGTTTTTT
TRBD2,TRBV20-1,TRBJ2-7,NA,CSASGDTSGGNYEQYF,TGCAGTGCTAGCGGGGATACTAGCGGGGGGAACTACGAGCAGTACTTC
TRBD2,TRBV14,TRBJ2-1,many,CASSQLAVDPYNEQFF,TGTGCCAGCAGCCAGCTAGCGGTAGATCCATACAATGAGCAGTTCTTC
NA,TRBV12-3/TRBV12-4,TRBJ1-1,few,CASSFGVGQLNTEAFF,TGTGCCAGCAGTTTTGGGGTTGGGCAACTGAACACTGAAGCTTTCTTT
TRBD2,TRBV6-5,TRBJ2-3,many,CASSYRSGGYSTDTQYF,TGTGCCAGCAGTTACCGTAGCGGGGGTTACAGCACAGATACGCAGTATTTT
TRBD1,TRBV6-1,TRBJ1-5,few,CASRQGRWDQPQHF,TGTGCCAGCCGACAGGGGCGGTGGGATCAGCCCCAGCATTTT
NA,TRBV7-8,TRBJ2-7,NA,CASSLDREQYF,TGTGCCAGCAGCTTAGATAGGGAGCAGTACTTC
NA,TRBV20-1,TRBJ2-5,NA,CSASRTEASETQYF,TGCAGTGCGTCCAGGACAGAAGCATCGGAGACCCAGTACTTC
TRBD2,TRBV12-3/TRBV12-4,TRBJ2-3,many,CASSFLTWTSADTQYF,TGTGCCAGCAGTTTCCTCACCTGGACTAGCGCAGATACGCAGTATTTT
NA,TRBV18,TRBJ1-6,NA,CASSPAAGGSPLHF,TGTGCCAGCTCACCGGCGGCTGGGGGTTCACCCCTCCACTTT
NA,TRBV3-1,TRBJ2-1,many,CASSQSRVGDEQFF,TGTGCCAGCAGCCAATCCAGGGTAGGGGATGAGCAGTTCTTC
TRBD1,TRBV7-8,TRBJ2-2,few,CASSSYARQGNTGELFF,TGTGCCAGCAGCTCTTATGCCCGACAGGGCAACACCGGGGAGCTGTTTTTT
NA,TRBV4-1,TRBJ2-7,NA,CASSHSAGVYEQYF,TGCGCCAGCAGCCATAGTGCAGGGGTCTACGAGCAGTACTTC
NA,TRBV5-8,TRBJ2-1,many,CASRVQPINEQFF,TGTGCCAGCCGAGTACAACCCATCAATGAGCAGTTCTTC
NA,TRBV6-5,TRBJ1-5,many,CASSNPESPQHF,TGTGCCAGCAGTAACCCCGAATCGCCCCAGCATTTT
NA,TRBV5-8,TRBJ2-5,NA,CASSLFSYQETQYF,TGTGCCAGCAGCTTATTTTCTTACCAAGAGACCCAGTACTTC
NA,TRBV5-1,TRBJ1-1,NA,CASSLAGQVEAFF,TGCGCCAGCAGCTTGGCCGGGCAGGTTGAAGCTTTCTTT
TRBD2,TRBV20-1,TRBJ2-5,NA,CSARVSGGVQETQYF,TGCAGTGCTAGAGTTAGCGGGGGGGTCCAAGAGACCCAGTACTTC
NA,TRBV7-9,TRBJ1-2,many,CASSLAGTLGYTF,TGTGCCAGCAGCTTAGCCGGGACATTGGGCTACACCTTC
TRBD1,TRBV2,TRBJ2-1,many,CASSEGQGLTYNEQFF,TGTGCCAGCAGTGAGGGACAGGGACTAACCTACAATGAGCAGTTCTTC
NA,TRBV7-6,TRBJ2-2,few,CASSRESSALGELFF,TGTGCCAGCAGCCGCGAATCCTCCGCTCTCGGGGAGCTGTTTTTT
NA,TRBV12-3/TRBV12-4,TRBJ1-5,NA,CASSLGGVEQPQHF,TGTGCCAGCAGTTTAGGGGGGGTAGAGCAGCCCCAGCATTTT
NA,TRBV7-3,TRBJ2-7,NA,CASSYFGEAYEQYF,TGTGCCAGCAGCTACTTCGGCGAAGCCTACGAGCAGTACTTC
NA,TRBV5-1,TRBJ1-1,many,CASSLRGNTEAFF,TGCGCCAGCAGCTTGAGGGGGAACACTGAAGCTTTCTTT
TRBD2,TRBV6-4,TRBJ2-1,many,CASSLTSGDYNEQFF,TGTGCCAGCAGTTTGACTAGCGGGGACTACAATGAGCAGTTCTTC
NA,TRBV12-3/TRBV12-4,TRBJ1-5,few,CASSLGQDKPQHF,TGTGCCAGCAGTTTAGGGCAGGATAAGCCCCAGCATTTT
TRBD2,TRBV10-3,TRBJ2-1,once,CATGTSGGESSYNEQFF,TGTGCCACGGGGACTAGCGGGGGGGAGAGCTCCTACAATGAGCAGTTCTTC
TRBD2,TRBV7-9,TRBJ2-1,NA,CASSLEGTSPLFEQFF,TGTGCCAGCAGCTTAGAGGGGACTAGCCCCCTCTTTGAGCAGTTCTTC
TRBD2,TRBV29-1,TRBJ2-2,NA,CSVIAGGWTGELFF,TGCAGCGTGATAGCGGGGGGCTGGACCGGGGAGCTGTTTTTT
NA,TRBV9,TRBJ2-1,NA,CASSLTSGAYEQFF,TGTGCCAGCAGCTTGACCTCGGGGGCCTATGAGCAGTTCTTC